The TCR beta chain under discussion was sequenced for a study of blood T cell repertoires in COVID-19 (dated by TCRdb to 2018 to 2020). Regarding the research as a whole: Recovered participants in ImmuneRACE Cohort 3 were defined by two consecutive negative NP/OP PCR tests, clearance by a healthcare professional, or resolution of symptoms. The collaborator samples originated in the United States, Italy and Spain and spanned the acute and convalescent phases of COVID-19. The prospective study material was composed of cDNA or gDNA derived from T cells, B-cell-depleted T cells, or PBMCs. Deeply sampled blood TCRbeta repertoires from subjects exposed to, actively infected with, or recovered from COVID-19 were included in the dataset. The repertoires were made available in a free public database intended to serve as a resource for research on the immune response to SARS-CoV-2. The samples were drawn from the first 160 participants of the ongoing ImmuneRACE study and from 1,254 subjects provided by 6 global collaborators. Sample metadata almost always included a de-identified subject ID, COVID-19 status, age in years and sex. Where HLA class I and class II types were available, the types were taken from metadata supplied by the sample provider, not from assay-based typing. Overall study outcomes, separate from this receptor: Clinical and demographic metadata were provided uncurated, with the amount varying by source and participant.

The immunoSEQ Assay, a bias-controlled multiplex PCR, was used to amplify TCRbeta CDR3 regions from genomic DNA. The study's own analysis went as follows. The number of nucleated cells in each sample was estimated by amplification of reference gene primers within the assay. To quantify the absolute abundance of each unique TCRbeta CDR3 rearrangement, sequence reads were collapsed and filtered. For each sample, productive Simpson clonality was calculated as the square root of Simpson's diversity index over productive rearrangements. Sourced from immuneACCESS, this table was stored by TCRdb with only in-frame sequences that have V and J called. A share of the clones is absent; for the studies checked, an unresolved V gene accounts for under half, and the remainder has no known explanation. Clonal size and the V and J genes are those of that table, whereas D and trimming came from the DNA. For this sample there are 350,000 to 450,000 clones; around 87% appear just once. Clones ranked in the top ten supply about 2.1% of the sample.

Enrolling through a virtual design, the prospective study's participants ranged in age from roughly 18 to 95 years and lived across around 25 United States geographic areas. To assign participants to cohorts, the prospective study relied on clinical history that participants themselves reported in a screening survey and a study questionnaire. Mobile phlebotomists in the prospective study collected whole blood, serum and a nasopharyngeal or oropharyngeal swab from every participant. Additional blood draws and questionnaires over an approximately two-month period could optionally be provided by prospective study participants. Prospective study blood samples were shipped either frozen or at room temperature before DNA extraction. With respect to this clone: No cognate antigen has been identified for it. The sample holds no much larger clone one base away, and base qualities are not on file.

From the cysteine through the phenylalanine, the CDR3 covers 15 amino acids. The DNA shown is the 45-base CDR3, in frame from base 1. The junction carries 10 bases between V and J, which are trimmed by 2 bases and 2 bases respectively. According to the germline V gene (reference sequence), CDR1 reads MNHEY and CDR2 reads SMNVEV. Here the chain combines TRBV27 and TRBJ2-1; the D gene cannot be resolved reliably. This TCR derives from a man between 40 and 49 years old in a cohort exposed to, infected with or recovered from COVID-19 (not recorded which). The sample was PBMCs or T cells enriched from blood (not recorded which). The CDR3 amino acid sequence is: CASSLVAPPYNEQFF. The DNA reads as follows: TGTGCCAGCAGTTTAGTGGCACCACCCTACAATGAGCAGTTCTTC.